The 6 T cell receptor beta chains below come from one sample, sequenced in a study of spatial heterogeneity in lung cancer. TCRdb re-called the 5' RACE reads through MiXCR, storing one row per CDR3 protein. The data show about 8,000 distinct CDR3 sequences, roughly a tenth seen once. Documented time point: sample taken at primary tumor resection. Antigen specificity for these receptors is unknown. Study findings and constraints: How many expanded intratumoral alpha and beta TCRs were present tracked the tumor mutation count, which was a count of nonsynonymous mutations.

Sequences were derived from lung tumor tissue, sampled at surgery. Source of these receptors: a male donor with early-stage non-small cell lung cancer.

This clonotype has at least ten counts. This chain connects TRBV2 to TRBJ1-1; perhaps TRBD1 as D (6 bases). V dropped 5 bases and J dropped 3 bases, with 10 bases sitting between them. The CDR3 totals 13 residues. Germline values: CDR1 SNHLY, CDR2 FYNNEI. CDR3 amino acids: CASSRRGDTEAFF. The DNA for the CDR3 is TGTGCCAGCAGTAGGAGGGGGGACACTGAAGCTTTCTTT.

Many counts were recorded for this clonotype. V usage is TRBV5-1 and J usage is TRBJ2-7, with 8 nucleotides matching TRBD1. The junction had 3 bases not matched to a gene; V was cut back by 1 base and J by 6 bases. From germline, CDR1 is SGHRS and CDR2 YFSETQ. CDR3 size: 13 residues. This CDR3 is CASSLQGASEQYF. CDR3 DNA: TGCGCCAGCAGCTTGCAGGGGGCGAGCGAGCAGTACTTC.

This clonotype is medium-sized by share. The J gene is TRBJ2-7, the V gene TRBV28; TRBD2 might be the D (5 bases). The germline gives CDR1 MDHEN, CDR2 SYDVKM. The ends were cut back, 7 bases at V and 3 bases at J, with 13 bases in the middle. The CDR3 totals 13 residues. CDR3 protein: CASTPRGHYEQYF. Written as DNA, the CDR3 is TGTGCCAGCACCCCGAGAGGGCACTACGAGCAGTACTTC.

By share, this clonotype ranks as medium-sized. V gene TRBV18 combines with J gene TRBJ2-2; D unclear. The CDR3 runs 15 residues. Per germline, CDR1 KGHSH and CDR2 LQKENI. Trimming left V 3 bases short and J 6 bases short, with 14 bases between. The CDR3 protein is CASSPGIVSAGELFF. In nucleotides, the CDR3 is TGTGCCAGCTCACCGGGGATAGTTTCGGCCGGGGAGCTGTTTTTT.

By sample fraction, this clonotype is medium-sized. This chain joins TRBV4-2 and TRBJ2-7; weak D call: TRBD2 (6 bases). V was cut by 5 bases and J by 0 bases, with 17 bases left in between. Looked up from germline, CDR1 is LGHNA and CDR2 is YNFKEQ. CDR3 length: 16 residues. CDR3 DNA sequence: TGTGCCAGCAGCGGCGGCGGGACGGAGAGCTCCTACGAGCAGTACTTC. It translates to CASSGGGTESSYEQYF.

Relative to its sample, this clonotype is medium-sized. The chain uses TRBV3-1 and TRBJ2-5, with a tentative D call TRBD2 (5 bases). V was pared by 3 bases and J by 1 base, with 9 bases between. This CDR3 has 14 amino acids. Germline V CDR1 and CDR2: LGHDT, YNNKEL (reference sequence). As DNA, the CDR3 is TGTGCCAGCAGCCACGGGATTAGCCAAGAGACCCAGTACTTC. This codes for CASSHGISQETQYF.